This TCR beta chain stems from a study of CD8+ T cells in alopecia areata. Study details: Twice a day, 5 to 10 mg of oral tofacitinib was administered to treated patients.

Treatment in this sample: oral pan-JAK inhibitor, 5-10 mg twice daily. As part of sample collection, lesional scalp punch biopsies and peripheral blood were taken from alopecia areata patients. Sequencing relied on a cDNA template that was reverse transcribed from extracted RNA. TCRdb's table, derived via immunoSEQ multiplex PCR, lists solely in-frame clones and lacks some. Among 95,000 to 120,000 clones, roughly 50% were seen once, and the ten largest hold 3% to 3.5%. Comments on this clone: Its target is not known.

Whole-study results and caveats: Lesional scalp displayed greater clonality than normal scalp, most notably in alopecia totalis/universalis.

Sequences were derived from CD4+ T cells sorted from blood, sampled at week 24, from a patient treated with tofacitinib. The clonotype was recovered from a human donor with alopecia areata.

CDR3: CAISESFRTSGGRYNEQFF. The CDR3 DNA is TGTGCCATCAGTGAGTCCTTTCGGACTAGCGGGGGGCGATACAATGAGCAGTTCTTC. The chain has TRBV10-3 and TRBJ2-1; 14 nucleotides agree with TRBD2. Unmatched junction bases numbered 8, after V lost 0 bases and J lost 4 bases. The CDR3 length is 19 residues. CDR1 is ENHRY, CDR2 SYGVKD, per germline.